These 7 T cell receptor beta chains originate from one sample sequenced in a study of shared clonotypes between healthy human individuals. TCRdb's copy holds only in-frame clones and misses some; the assay was immunoSEQ multiplex PCR. The table shows about 520,000 clones, with approximately 81% occurring only once. The source material was PBMCs. The receptors were sampled from a woman aged 40 to 55 in good health. Some clones in this sample may be carry-over from other donors' samples.

The V and J genes are TRBV30 and TRBJ1-6; no clear D gene. The V gene lost 0 bases and the J gene lost 9 bases, with 15 bases spanning the gap. Germline CDR1 reads GTSNPN; CDR2 reads SVGIG (reference sequence). The CDR3 length is 15 residues. CDR3 sequence: CAWSVVPAYGSPLHF. CDR3 sequence (DNA): TGTGCCTGGAGTGTAGTGCCGGCCTATGGTTCACCCCTCCACTTT.

On this clone itself: A far bigger clonotype differs at one base, so this is likely a read error. The V call is TRBV27, the J call TRBJ2-3, with D perhaps matching TRBD1 or TRBD2 (6 bases each). The CDR3 is 17 amino acids. CDR1 and CDR2 from the germline V gene are MNHEY and SMNVEV (reference sequence). V was shortened by 11 bases and J by 5 bases, with 29 bases between the two germline ends. For the CDR3, the DNA is TGTGCCGGCAATTTTGGAGGGGGAAGTCGAGGTGGAGATACGCAGTATTTT. Protein product: CAGNFGGGSRGGDTQYF.

This clone was counted a few times. The chain has TRBV6-1 and TRBJ2-7, with 9 bases that match TRBD2. The germline gives CDR1 MNHNS, CDR2 SASEGT. V trimming: 3 bases; J trimming: 6 bases; junction bases outside the gene matches: 12. The CDR3 extends over 16 amino acids. The CDR3 sequence: CASSDLAGTGGGEQYF. DNA of the CDR3: TGTGCCAGCAGTGATCTAGCGGGGACGGGAGGGGGCGAGCAGTACTTC.

Comments on this clone: A far larger clone is one nucleotide away, so this likely arose from a read error. This chain connects TRBV7-2 to TRBJ2-5; tentatively, D is TRBD1 (6 bases). The J call could be wrong; TRBJ2-7 is a better fit for the DNA end. The CDR3 is 13 residues long. CDR1 is SGHTA and CDR2 is FQGNSA in the germline V gene. DNA for the CDR3: TGTGCCAGCAGGCCTACAGGGATCTACGAGCAGTACTTC. Translation gives CASRPTGIYEQYF.

The CDR3 reads CSARGSAPGTEAFF. Here the CDR3 DNA reads TGCAGCGCCAGGGGGAGTGCTCCGGGGACTGAAGCTTTCTTT. This sequence joins TRBV29-1 and TRBJ1-1; 7 bases match TRBD1. This CDR3 comprises 14 residues. J lost 5 bases, V lost 7 bases, and 13 bases had no gene match. Per the germline V gene, CDR1 is SQVTM and CDR2 is ANQGSEA.

This clone has only a few counts. A far larger clone is one nucleotide away, so this likely arose from a read error. The chain recombines TRBV6-6 with TRBJ1-3; D gene unclear. Trimming took 10 bases from V and 6 from J, leaving 16 bases between them. CDR3 length: 13 residues. Germline loops: CDR1 MNHNY, CDR2 SVGAGI (reference sequence). The CDR3 nucleotides are TGTGCCACCTCTCCCGCGGTTGTAAACACCATATATTTT. It encodes CATSPAVVNTIYF.

V usage is TRBV28 and J usage is TRBJ2-2; the D gene is possibly TRBD2 (6 bases). Trimming left V 8 bases short and J 2 bases short, with 9 bases between. Germline V lookup: CDR1 MDHEN, CDR2 SYDVKM. The CDR3 length is 13 residues. Written as DNA, the CDR3 is TGTGCCAGCTGGGGGACTAACACCGGGGAGCTGTTTTTT. This sequence encodes CASWGTNTGELFF. The entire variable domain, with the rest obtained from reference TRBV28 and TRBJ2-2, is as follows: DVKVTQSSRYLVKRTGEKVFLECVQDMDHENMFWYRQDPGLGLRLIYFSYDVKMKEKGDIPEGYSVSREKKERFSLILESASTNQTSMYLCASWGTNTGELFFGEGSRLTVL.